These 31 T cell receptor beta chains were all obtained from the same sample, sequenced in a study of T cell responses to AZD1222 COVID-19 vaccine. Assay used: immunoSEQ multiplex PCR; TCRdb lists only in-frame clones, some missing. The sample holds about 130,000 clones, roughly 85% seen once. The sample consisted of peripheral blood, taken on day 0 of AZD1222 vaccination. Source of these receptors: an adult in good health.

The chain carries TRBV5-4 and TRBJ1-5; possible D gene TRBD1, 5 bases. V lost 4 bases to trimming and J lost 7 bases, with 18 bases between them. This CDR3 contains 15 residues. CDR1 and CDR2 from the germline V gene are SGHNT and YYREEE (reference sequence). CDR3 protein: CASSLGGTEGQPQHF. In DNA, the CDR3 is TGTGCCAGCAGCCTCGGGGGGACGGAGGGACAGCCCCAGCATTTT.

The chain employs TRBV5-1 and TRBJ2-3; D is undetermined. The CDR3 contains 13 residues. V lost 2 bases to trimming and J lost 6 bases, with 10 bases between them. Germline CDR1 and CDR2: SGHRS and YFSETQ. CDR3 protein: CASSFSRRDTQYF. In nucleotides, the CDR3 is TGCGCCAGCAGCTTTTCGCGACGCGATACGCAGTATTTT.

V is TRBV30 and J is TRBJ1-2; D unclear. This CDR3 comprises 13 residues. Trimming removed 7 bases from V and 3 bases from J, with 15 bases in between. CDR1 is GTSNPN and CDR2 is SVGIG in the germline V gene (reference sequence). This CDR3 reads CALGLGLDYGYTF. CDR3 DNA sequence: TGTGCCTTGGGATTGGGATTGGACTATGGCTACACCTTC.

The chain carries TRBV9 and TRBJ2-7; D gene unclear. V lost 0 bases, J lost 5 bases, and 9 bases lay in between. CDR1 SGDLS and CDR2 YYNGEE come from the germline V gene. This CDR3 is 13 amino acids long. DNA of the CDR3: TGTGCCAGCAGCGTAGACACCCCCCACGAGCAGTACTTC. This sequence encodes CASSVDTPHEQYF.

This clone was seen only once. The chain combines TRBV11-2 with TRBJ2-3; perhaps TRBD2 as D (6 bases). This CDR3 has 15 residues. The V and J ends lost 3 bases and 1 base respectively, with 11 bases between them. Germline V gene lookup returns CDR1 SGHAT and CDR2 FQNNGV. The CDR3 DNA reads TGTGCCAGCAGCTTGGTTCCTAGCGGCACAGATACGCAGTATTTT. It encodes CASSLVPSGTDTQYF.

V and J are TRBV5-1 and TRBJ1-2, with TRBD1 identical over 8 bases. CDR1 is SGHRS, CDR2 YFSETQ, per germline. This CDR3 region has 13 residues. V lost 4 bases and J lost 3; bases outside the gene matches: 2. CDR3 DNA: TGCGCCAGCAGCCGGGACAGGTACTATGGCTACACCTTC. It translates to CASSRDRYYGYTF.

V gene TRBV18 combines with J gene TRBJ2-5; no definite D call. The CDR3 runs 11 residues. With 5 bases removed from V and 1 base from J, the gap between germline ends came to 2 bases. Germline CDR1 KGHSH, CDR2 LQKENI. The CDR3, as DNA: TGTGCCAGCTCAGCCCAAGAGACCCAGTACTTC. Translating it yields CASSAQETQYF.

V usage is TRBV6-5 and J usage is TRBJ2-2; D ambiguous. Looked up from germline, CDR1 is MNHEY and CDR2 is SVGAGI. V was pared by 6 bases and J by 6 bases, with 11 bases between. The CDR3 spans 13 residues. The CDR3 DNA reads as TGTGCCAGCAGATTAGGTTGGCCCGGGGAGCTGTTTTTT. Translation: CASRLGWPGELFF.

V is TRBV15 and J is TRBJ1-2; possibly TRBD1 for D (5 bases). V was clipped by 7 bases and J by 1 base, with 13 bases between them. The CDR3 length is 14 residues. Germline V CDR1 and CDR2: LNHNV, YYDKDF (reference sequence). This chain's CDR3 is CATTSPGGNYGYTF. For the CDR3, the DNA is TGTGCCACCACCTCCCCCGGGGGTAACTATGGCTACACCTTC.

The chain has TRBV18 and TRBJ1-1; D call uncertain. Germline-derived CDR1 and CDR2 are KGHSH and LQKENI. V lost 0 bases, J lost 2 bases, and 7 bases lay in between. CDR3 length: 14 amino acids. Written as DNA, the CDR3 is TGTGCCAGCTCACCACCGGGCACCAACACTGAAGCTTTCTTT. Encoded protein: CASSPPGTNTEAFF.

This chain uses TRBV18 with TRBJ2-7; D unresolved. Germline-derived CDR1 and CDR2 are KGHSH and LQKENI. V lost 5 bases and J lost 2, with 7 bases in between. The CDR3 is made up of 12 amino acids. The CDR3 bases are TGTGCCAGCTCAGCACAGACCTACGAGCAGTACTTC. It yields the protein CASSAQTYEQYF.

V usage is TRBV2 and J usage is TRBJ2-2; TRBD2 is a possible D gene (5 bases). The germline V gene has CDR1 SNHLY and CDR2 FYNNEI. The CDR3 is made up of 14 amino acids. Between the trimmed V and J ends, which lost 7 bases and 4 bases, there was a span of 13 bases. The CDR3 loop is CASTGEGVTGELFF. The CDR3 DNA reads as TGTGCCAGCACCGGAGAGGGCGTCACCGGGGAGCTGTTTTTT. The variable domain in full, with the rest retrieved from reference TRBV2 and TRBJ2-2, is EPEVTQTPSHQVTQMGQEVILRCVPISNHLYFYWYRQILGQKVEFLVSFYNNEISEKSEIFDDQFSVERPDGSNFTLKIRSTKLEDSAMYFCASTGEGVTGELFFGEGSRLTVL.

The V call is TRBV7-8, the J call TRBJ2-1, with 12 bases identical to TRBD2. The ends lost 3 bases at V and 0 bases at J; junction bases unmatched: 6. Germline V lookup: CDR1 SGHVS, CDR2 FQNEAQ. CDR3 length: 18 amino acids. CDR3 amino acids: CASSLDLLAGGSYNEQFF. The DNA of the CDR3 is TGTGCCAGCAGCTTGGACTTACTAGCGGGAGGCTCCTACAATGAGCAGTTCTTC.

The V gene is TRBV10-3, the J gene TRBJ1-4; D is ambiguous. Trimming shortened V by 4 bases and J by 0 bases, and 15 bases separated the two germline ends. CDR3 size: 17 residues. CDR1 is ENHRY and CDR2 is SYGVKD in the germline V gene. CDR3 residues: CAISGVYGEATNEKLFF. CDR3 DNA: TGTGCCATCAGTGGGGTCTATGGGGAAGCAACTAATGAAAAACTGTTTTTT.

V gene TRBV10-3 combines with J gene TRBJ1-5, with a possible D match to TRBD1 (6 bases). This CDR3 has 14 amino acids. The germline gives CDR1 ENHRY, CDR2 SYGVKD. V was pared by 8 bases and J by 5 bases, with 16 bases between. The CDR3 reads CAIWQGRGDQPQHF. The DNA of the CDR3 is TGTGCCATCTGGCAAGGCAGGGGTGATCAGCCCCAGCATTTT.

There are a few counts of this clone. This chain joins TRBV5-4 and TRBJ2-7, with D uncertain. CDR3 length equals 12 residues. Germline CDR1 is SGHNT and CDR2 is YYREEE (reference sequence). Between the trimmed V and J ends, which lost 4 bases and 5 bases, there was a span of 10 bases. This chain's CDR3 is CASSPGPHEQYF. The CDR3, as DNA: TGTGCCAGCAGCCCCGGGCCCCACGAGCAGTACTTC.

This chain uses TRBV28 with TRBJ2-7; no clear D gene. Germline assignment: CDR1 MDHEN and CDR2 SYDVKM. Trimming pared 2 bases from V and 1 base from J, leaving 6 bases between. The CDR3 has 13 amino acids. This CDR3 is CASSLGPSYEQYF. CDR3 nucleotide sequence: TGTGCCAGCAGTTTAGGACCATCCTACGAGCAGTACTTC.

The chain joins TRBV18 to TRBJ2-7, with D perhaps assigned TRBD1 or TRBD2 (5 bases each). With 3 bases removed from V and 2 bases from J, the gap between germline ends came to 11 bases. From germline, CDR1 is KGHSH and CDR2 LQKENI. The CDR3 runs to 14 residues. For the CDR3, the DNA is TGTGCCAGCTCACCTTCCAGGGACGCCTACGAGCAGTACTTC. Its translation: CASSPSRDAYEQYF.

The gene calls are TRBV5-1 and TRBJ2-1; TRBD1 or TRBD2 may be the D gene (5 bases each). CDR1 and CDR2 (germline): SGHRS, YFSETQ. There are 13 residues in the CDR3. Trimming took 2 bases from V and 6 from J, leaving 9 bases between them. CDR3 in amino acids: CASSFGTGNEQFF. The DNA of the CDR3 is TGCGCCAGCAGCTTCGGGACCGGCAATGAGCAGTTCTTC.

This clone was recorded only once. Germline is not matched at one junction end, which may reflect a read error. The chain uses TRBV7-7 and TRBJ2-2; 8 bases match TRBD2. The CDR3 extends over 15 amino acids. CDR1 is SSHAT and CDR2 is FNYEAQ in the germline V gene (reference sequence). As DNA, the CDR3 is TGTGCTAGCAGCCCCGGGAGGGCCGACACCGGGGAGCTGTTTTTT. Translating gives CASSPGRADTGELFF. Together with reference TRBV7-7 and TRBJ2-2, the CDR3 gives the full variable domain: GAGVSQSPRYKVTKRGQDVTLRCDPISSHATLYWYQQALGQGPEFLTYFNYEAQPDKSGLPSDRFSAERPEGSISTLTIQRTEQRDSAMYRCASSPGRADTGELFFGEGSRLTVL.

The rearrangement links TRBV27 to TRBJ1-5, with a possible D match to TRBD1 (5 bases). V lost 3 bases to trimming and J lost 6 bases, with 15 bases between them. The CDR3 consists of 15 residues. In germline, CDR1 is MNHEY, CDR2 SMNVEV (reference sequence). The CDR3 reads CASSFNRGSSQPQHF. The CDR3 nucleotides read TGTGCCAGCAGTTTCAATAGGGGATCTTCTCAGCCCCAGCATTTT.

This clone has only one observation. This sequence joins TRBV20-1 and TRBJ2-7; no clear D gene. The V end lost 3 bases, the J end lost 4 bases, and 16 bases lay between the germline ends. CDR1 is DFQATT and CDR2 is SNEGSKA in the germline V gene (reference sequence). The CDR3 extends over 14 amino acids. CDR3 DNA sequence: TGCAGTGCTAGTCCGTCGGGCCGACGGTACGAGCAGTACTTC. This encodes CSASPSGRRYEQYF.

The chain couples TRBV11-2 to TRBJ1-2; D is perhaps TRBD1 (5 bases). This CDR3 contains 13 residues. Looked up from germline, CDR1 is SGHAT and CDR2 is FQNNGV. With 1 base removed from V and 4 bases from J, the gap between germline ends came to 7 bases. Here the CDR3 DNA reads TGTGCCAGCAGCTTAGTGCAGGGCTATGGCTACACCTTC. Protein product: CASSLVQGYGYTF.

The chain employs TRBV13 and TRBJ2-5; D gene ambiguous. V gave up 1 base and J gave up 1 base, with 4 bases separating them. Germline loops: CDR1 PRHDT, CDR2 FYEKMQ (reference sequence). This CDR3 region has 13 residues. Written as DNA, the CDR3 is TGTGCCAGCAGCTTAGACAGCCAAGAGACCCAGTACTTC. It specifies CASSLDSQETQYF.

This chain links TRBV3-1 (or the pseudogene TRBV3-2) with TRBJ2-3; 8 bases line up with TRBD2. The V gene's germline CDR1 is LGHDT and CDR2 YNNKEL (reference sequence). V was clipped by 4 bases and J by 2 bases; unmatched bases: 14. This CDR3 contains 18 residues. Here the CDR3 reads CASSRSRGTSGPTDTQYF. The CDR3 DNA follows: TGTGCCAGCAGCCGTTCAAGAGGCACTAGCGGCCCCACAGATACGCAGTATTTT.

This clone was counted a few times. The chain employs TRBV10-3 and TRBJ2-1, with D perhaps given as TRBD1 or TRBD2 (7 bases each). Trimming stripped 2 bases from V and 4 bases from J, with 15 bases between. Germline CDR1 ENHRY, CDR2 SYGVKD. CDR3 size: 16 residues. The CDR3 sequence: CAISERGRERYNEQFF. DNA for the CDR3: TGTGCCATCAGTGAGAGGGGGCGGGAGCGGTACAATGAGCAGTTCTTC.

As for this clone: This same CDR3 is encoded by further DNA sequences in the sample. This chain joins TRBV5-1 and TRBJ2-5; D gene ambiguous. Germline values: CDR1 SGHRS, CDR2 YFSETQ. V lost 0 bases and J lost 5, with 2 bases in between. The CDR3 contains 11 residues. The CDR3 DNA reads as TGCGCCAGCAGCTTGGAGGAGACCCAGTACTTC. This encodes CASSLEETQYF.

A single count supports this clone. The chain has TRBV23-1 and TRBJ2-6, with TRBD1 matching over 8 bases. TRBV23-1 is labeled an ORF, and its function is uncertain. V was pared by 8 bases and J by 0 bases, with 6 bases of the junction left unmatched. The CDR3 has 16 amino acids. CDR3 bases: TGCGCCAGCGACAGGGGTTTGGACTCTGGGGCCAACGTCCTGACTTTC. It translates to CASDRGLDSGANVLTF.

In DNA form, the CDR3 reads TGTGCCAGCAGCGTAGATCCTAGCGGGGCGAGCTCCTACAATGAGCAGTTCTTC. This translates into CASSVDPSGASSYNEQFF. The V call is TRBV9, the J call TRBJ2-1; 9 bases are shared with TRBD2. Germline CDR1 is SGDLS and CDR2 is YYNGEE. V shed 0 bases, J shed 0 bases, and the junction held 7 bases outside the gene matches. This CDR3 region has 18 residues.

This rearrangement joins TRBV19 to TRBJ1-1; perhaps TRBD1 as D (6 bases). Germline values: CDR1 LNHDA, CDR2 SQIVND (reference sequence). The germline V and J ends were trimmed by 7 bases and 3 bases, with 18 bases remaining between them. The CDR3 length is 15 residues. The CDR3 region is CASTDRPLADTEAFF. The CDR3 coding sequence is TGTGCCAGTACGGACAGACCCCTGGCGGACACTGAAGCTTTCTTT.

The chain recombines TRBV12-5 with TRBJ1-6, with unresolved D. The CDR3 is 13 amino acids. Trimming stripped 8 bases from V and 6 bases from J, with 11 bases between. Germline lookup yields CDR1 LGHNT and CDR2 FRNRAP. The CDR3 DNA reads TGTGCTAGTCAAAAGGAAATTAATTCACCCCTCCACTTT. The encoded protein is CASQKEINSPLHF.